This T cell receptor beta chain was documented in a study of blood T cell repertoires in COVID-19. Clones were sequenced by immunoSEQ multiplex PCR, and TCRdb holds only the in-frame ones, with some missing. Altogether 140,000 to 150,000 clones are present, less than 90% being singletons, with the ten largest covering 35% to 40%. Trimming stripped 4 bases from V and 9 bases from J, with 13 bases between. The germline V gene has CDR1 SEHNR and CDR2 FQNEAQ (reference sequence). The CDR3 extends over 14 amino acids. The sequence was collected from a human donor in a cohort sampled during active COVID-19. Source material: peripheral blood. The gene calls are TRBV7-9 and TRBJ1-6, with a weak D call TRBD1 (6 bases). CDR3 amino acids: CASSWQGSSSPLHF. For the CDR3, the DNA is TGTGCCAGCAGCTGGCAGGGGAGTAGTTCACCCCTCCACTTT.